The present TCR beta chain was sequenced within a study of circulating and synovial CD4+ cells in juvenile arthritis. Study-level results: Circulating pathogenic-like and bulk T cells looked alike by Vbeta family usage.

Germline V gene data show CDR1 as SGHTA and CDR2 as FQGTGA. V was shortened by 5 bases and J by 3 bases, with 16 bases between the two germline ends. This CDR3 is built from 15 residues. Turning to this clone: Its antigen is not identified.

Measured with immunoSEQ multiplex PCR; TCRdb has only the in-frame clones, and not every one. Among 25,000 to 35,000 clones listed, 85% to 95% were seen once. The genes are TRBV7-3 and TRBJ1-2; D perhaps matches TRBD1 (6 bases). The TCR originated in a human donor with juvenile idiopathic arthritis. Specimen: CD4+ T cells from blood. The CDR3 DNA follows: TGTGCCAGCAGCCCCGTGACAGGCCCCGACTATGGCTACACCTTC. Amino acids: CASSPVTGPDYGYTF.